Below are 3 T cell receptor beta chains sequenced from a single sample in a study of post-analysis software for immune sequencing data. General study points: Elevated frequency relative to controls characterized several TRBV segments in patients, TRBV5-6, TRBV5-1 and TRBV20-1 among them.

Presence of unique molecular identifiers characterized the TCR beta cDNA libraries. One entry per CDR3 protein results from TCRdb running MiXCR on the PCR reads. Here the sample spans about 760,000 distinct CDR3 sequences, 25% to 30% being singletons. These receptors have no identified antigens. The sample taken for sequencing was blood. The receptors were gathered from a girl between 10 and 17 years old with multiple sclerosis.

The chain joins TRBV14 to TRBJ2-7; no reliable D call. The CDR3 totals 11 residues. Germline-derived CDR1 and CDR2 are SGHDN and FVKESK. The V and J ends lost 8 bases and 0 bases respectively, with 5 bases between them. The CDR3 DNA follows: TGTGCCAGCGGAGCCTCCTACGAGCAGTACTTC. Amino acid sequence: CASGASYEQYF.

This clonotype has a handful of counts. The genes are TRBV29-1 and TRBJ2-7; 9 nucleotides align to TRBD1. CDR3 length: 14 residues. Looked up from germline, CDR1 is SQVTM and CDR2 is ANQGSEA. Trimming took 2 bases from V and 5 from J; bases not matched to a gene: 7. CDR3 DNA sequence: TGCAGCGTTGAATTAGGACAGGGGATCCACGAGCAGTACTTC. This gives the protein CSVELGQGIHEQYF.

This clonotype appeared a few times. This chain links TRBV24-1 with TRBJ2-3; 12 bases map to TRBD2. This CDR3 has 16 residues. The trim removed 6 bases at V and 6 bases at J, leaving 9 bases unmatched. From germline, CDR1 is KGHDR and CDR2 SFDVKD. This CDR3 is CATSPRLAGDYDTQYF. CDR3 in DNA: TGTGCCACCAGTCCACGACTAGCGGGAGATTACGATACGCAGTATTTT.